This T cell receptor beta chain originates from a study of T-cell memory formation after mild COVID-19. TCRdb analysed the 5' RACE reads with MiXCR anew, one entry per CDR3 protein. Of around 310,000 distinct CDR3 sequences listed, 13% to 15% were seen once; the top ten hold roughly 21%. Trimming took 6 bases from V and 2 from J, leaving 11 bases between them. Germline assignment: CDR1 ENHRY and CDR2 SYGVKD. This CDR3 has 14 residues. The chain has TRBV10-3 and TRBJ1-3; D gene ambiguous. The clonotype originates from a man between 18 and 29 years old who had mild COVID-19 (a few samples of this study predate the infection). Cell type and time point are not known. What was sequenced was PBMCs or a T cell subset sorted from them (not recorded which). DNA for the CDR3: TGTGCCATCAGCCTGGGAAGTACTGGAAACACCATATATTTT. This sequence encodes CAISLGSTGNTIYF.